This entry lists 3 T cell receptor beta chains sequenced from one sample in a study of T-cell memory formation after mild COVID-19. Each CDR3 protein gets one entry after TCRdb re-called the 5' RACE reads with MiXCR. This table holds 90,000 to 120,000 distinct CDR3 sequences, 13% to 15% found once. Source material: PBMCs or a T cell subset sorted from them (not recorded which). These receptors originate from a man between 18 and 29 years old who had mild COVID-19 (a few samples of this study predate the infection). Cell type and time point are not known.

A few counts support this clonotype. This chain links TRBV11-2 with TRBJ1-1; D ambiguous. The CDR3 has 12 residues. V dropped 3 bases and J dropped 5 bases, with 7 bases sitting between them. CDR1 SGHAT and CDR2 FQNNGV come from the germline V gene. CDR3 bases: TGTGCCAGCAGCTTGTGGAGAACTGAAGCTTTCTTT. It codes for CASSLWRTEAFF.

This chain connects TRBV4-1 to TRBJ1-2, with TRBD1 matching over 8 bases. CDR1 and CDR2 from the germline V gene are MGHRA and YSYEKL. Losses at the gene ends were 0 bases for V and 4 bases for J; bases not matched to a gene: 4. The CDR3 contains 15 residues. The CDR3 region is CASSQDPGGGYGYTF. Written as DNA, the CDR3 is TGCGCCAGCAGCCAAGACCCAGGGGGCGGCTATGGCTACACCTTC.

The gene calls are TRBV4-3 and TRBJ2-7; 9 bases are shared with TRBD1. Germline loops: CDR1 LGHNA, CDR2 YSLEER. The junction had 5 bases not matched to a gene; V was cut back by 0 bases and J by 5 bases. The CDR3 sequence is 15 residues long. The CDR3 DNA sequence: TGCGCCAGCAGCCAAGAGGGAACAGGGGGCAACGAGCAGTACTTC. This translates into CASSQEGTGGNEQYF.